The 25 T cell receptor beta chains below were found in one sample sequenced in a study of OX40 agonist ivuxolimab in advanced cancers. Method: immunoSEQ multiplex PCR; TCRdb's copy keeps in-frame clones and lacks some. Seen here are about 53,000 clones, 79% observed once, and the top ten hold 2% to 2.5%. Source: CD4+ or CD8+ T cells sorted from blood, taken in a trial of the OX40 agonist ivuxolimab. Receptors originate from an adult with an advanced solid tumor such as melanoma, head and neck, liver or kidney cancer.

This clone occurred a few times. The chain combines TRBV14 with TRBJ1-1, with 9 bases identical to TRBD1. J gave up 6 bases and V 3 bases, and 14 bases lay outside the gene matches. The CDR3 spans 17 residues. Per germline, CDR1 SGHDN and CDR2 FVKESK. The CDR3: CASSHHGTGRGSAEAFF. CDR3 nucleotides: TGTGCCAGCAGCCACCACGGGACAGGGAGAGGGAGCGCTGAAGCTTTCTTT.

This clone has a single count. Here the CDR3 DNA reads TGTGCCAGCAGTTTCGGGGGGAACCAGGCTGAAGCTTTCTTT. The encoded protein is CASSFGGNQAEAFF. J is TRBJ1-1 and V is TRBV27; weak D call: TRBD1 (5 bases). The germline V gene encodes CDR1 MNHEY and CDR2 SMNVEV (reference sequence). V was cut by 3 bases and J by 6 bases, with 14 bases left in between. There are 14 residues in the CDR3.

The CDR3 DNA follows: TGTGCCAGCAAACGGGTCACCTACAATGAGCAGTTCTTC. Translating gives CASKRVTYNEQFF. V is TRBV2 and J is TRBJ2-1; D is undetermined. CDR3 length: 13 amino acids. The germline V gene encodes CDR1 SNHLY and CDR2 FYNNEI. The V end was cut by 7 bases, the J end by 2 bases, with 9 bases between.

This clone was seen a handful of times. Other DNA variants within this sample encode the same CDR3. The rearrangement links TRBV10-1 to TRBJ2-2; 7 bases fit TRBD1. The CDR3 is 14 amino acids. CDR1 and CDR2 from the germline V gene are WNHNN and SYGVQD (reference sequence). V dropped 6 bases and J dropped 0; count of bases not matched to a gene: 1. CDR3 nucleotides: TGCGCCAGCAGAGGGACAGCGAACACCGGGGAGCTGTTTTTT. Encoded protein: CASRGTANTGELFF.

The chain employs TRBV28 and TRBJ2-1; 8 positions agree with TRBD2. V dropped 6 bases and J dropped 7; count of bases not matched to a gene: 20. Per the germline V gene, CDR1 is MDHEN and CDR2 is SYDVKM. The CDR3 runs to 18 residues. The CDR3 spells CASRQGGLAGWRGNEQFF. In DNA form, the CDR3 reads TGTGCCAGCAGGCAAGGGGGGCTAGCGGGTTGGCGAGGAAATGAGCAGTTCTTC.

This rearrangement joins TRBV7-8 to TRBJ1-5; no firm D call. This CDR3 has 14 residues. V lost 5 bases, J lost 4 bases, and 12 bases lay in between. Looked up from germline, CDR1 is SGHVS and CDR2 is FQNEAQ. As DNA, the CDR3 is TGTGCCAGCAGCCTCGACCTCGGGAATCAGCCCCAGCATTTT. Translation gives CASSLDLGNQPQHF.

In this sample, this clone turned up a few times. The gene calls are TRBV11-2 and TRBJ1-2; D remains ambiguous. Trimming cost V 1 base and J 1 base, with 7 bases left between them. The germline gives CDR1 SGHAT, CDR2 FQNNGV. CDR3 size: 14 residues. CDR3 nucleotide sequence: TGTGCCAGCAGCTTAGTCCCAATTAACTATGGCTACACCTTC. It translates to CASSLVPINYGYTF.

In its sample, this clone was seen a few times. The chain links TRBV25-1 to TRBJ1-2; TRBD1 matches 11 bases. V was clipped by 5 bases and J by 4 bases; unmatched bases: 3. Germline V gene sequence: CDR1 MGHDK, CDR2 SYGVNS. The CDR3 is 14 residues long. The CDR3 sequence is CASSIGQGAYGYTF. DNA of the CDR3: TGTGCCAGCAGTATAGGACAGGGGGCCTATGGCTACACCTTC.

The chain combines TRBV19 with TRBJ2-7; D may match TRBD1 or TRBD2 (5 bases each). V was cut by 8 bases and J by 1 base, with 21 bases left in between. The CDR3 is 16 residues long. Germline CDR1 and CDR2: LNHDA and SQIVND (reference sequence). The CDR3 loop is CASGTGPDTLSYEQYF. CDR3 DNA sequence: TGTGCCAGTGGAACGGGGCCGGACACTCTATCCTACGAGCAGTACTTC.

The chain couples TRBV7-2 to TRBJ2-3; TRBD2 aligns across 10 bases. V was clipped by 2 bases and J by 4 bases; unmatched bases: 6. Germline V gene sequence: CDR1 SGHTA, CDR2 FQGNSA. This CDR3 is built from 16 residues. CDR3 protein: CASSLSGLAGADTQYF. The CDR3 region has the DNA TGTGCCAGCAGCTTATCAGGGCTAGCGGGAGCAGATACGCAGTATTTT.

J is TRBJ1-3 and V is TRBV4-3; the D is unclear. The CDR3 contains 17 residues. V lost 0 bases, J lost 2 bases, and 14 bases lay in between. The germline V gene encodes CDR1 LGHNA and CDR2 YSLEER. CDR3 amino acids: CASSQDPGRWTGNTIYF. For the CDR3, the DNA is TGCGCCAGCAGCCAAGATCCGGGGAGGTGGACTGGAAACACCATATATTTT.

V gene TRBV10-1 combines with J gene TRBJ2-6, with D possibly TRBD2 on 5 matching bases. Germline V gives CDR1 WNHNN, CDR2 SYGVQD (reference sequence). The CDR3 has 18 amino acids. V lost 5 bases and J 5 bases, leaving 22 bases between the germline ends. Here the CDR3 DNA reads TGCGCCAGCAGTCATAGACTAAGATGCCAAAGTCGGGCCAACGTCCTGACTTTC. This translates into CASSHRLRCQSRANVLTF.

The V gene is TRBV6-4, the J gene TRBJ2-2, with TRBD1 as a possible D gene (5 bases). V shed 6 bases and J shed 1 base, with 9 bases lying between them. CDR1 and CDR2 (germline): MRHNA, SNTAGT. This CDR3 comprises 14 residues. The CDR3 nucleotides read TGTGCCAGCAGAGTAAGGGGGAACACCGGGGAGCTGTTTTTT. This sequence encodes CASRVRGNTGELFF.

This clone has more than one count but fewer than ten. Other DNA sequences in the same sample also yield this CDR3. The chain couples TRBV7-8 to TRBJ1-1, with D unresolved. The CDR3 is made up of 14 amino acids. Germline assignment: CDR1 SGHVS and CDR2 FQNEAQ. Trimming took 1 base from V and 1 from J, leaving 7 bases between them. CDR3 sequence: CASSLVVGNTEAFF. CDR3 in DNA: TGTGCCAGCAGCTTAGTAGTCGGGAACACTGAAGCTTTCTTT. Complete variable domain (other parts from reference TRBV7-8 and TRBJ1-1): GAGVSQSPRYKVAKRGQDVALRCDPISGHVSLFWYQQALGQGPEFLTYFQNEAQLDKSGLPSDRFFAERPEGSVSTLKIQRTQQEDSAVYLCASSLVVGNTEAFFGQGTRLTVV.

The chain uses TRBV6-5 and TRBJ2-3; TRBD2 matches 7 bases. The junction had 6 bases not matched to a gene; V was cut back by 0 bases and J by 6 bases. Germline CDR1 MNHEY, CDR2 SVGAGI. The CDR3 has 15 amino acids. The chain's CDR3 is CASSYSLARADTQYF. The DNA of the CDR3 is TGTGCCAGCAGTTACTCACTAGCGCGGGCCGATACGCAGTATTTT.

The chain's CDR3 is CASRLAGAKNIQYF. In DNA form, the CDR3 reads TGTGCCAGCCGACTAGCGGGAGCCAAAAACATTCAGTACTTC. The chain recombines TRBV2 with TRBJ2-4, with 10 positions matching TRBD2. Germline CDR1 is SNHLY and CDR2 is FYNNEI. V gave up 8 bases and J gave up 0 bases; unmatched junction bases: 1. This CDR3 contains 14 residues.

This clone was counted a few times. The CDR3 is CSGNRAENTEAFF. CDR3 DNA: TGCAGCGGGAACAGGGCGGAGAACACTGAAGCTTTCTTT. The gene calls are TRBV29-1 and TRBJ1-1; TRBD1 is a possible D gene (6 bases). The CDR3 is made up of 13 amino acids. V was pared by 7 bases and J by 1 base, with 13 bases between. From germline, CDR1 is SQVTM and CDR2 ANQGSEA.

This sequence joins TRBV7-9 and TRBJ1-1; the D is unclear. Germline values: CDR1 SEHNR, CDR2 FQNEAQ (reference sequence). CDR3 length: 14 amino acids. Trimming cost V 1 base and J 5 bases, with 11 bases left between them. The DNA for the CDR3 is TGTGCCAGCAGCTTAGATGGTAGGGTGACTGAAGCTTTCTTT. Residues: CASSLDGRVTEAFF.

The V gene is TRBV19, the J gene TRBJ1-1; weak D call: TRBD1 (6 bases). Germline lookup yields CDR1 LNHDA and CDR2 SQIVND (reference sequence). The CDR3 is 17 residues long. The V end was cut by 6 bases, the J end by 5 bases, with 25 bases between. The DNA of the CDR3 is TGTGCCAGTAGCCTAGCCGCGTTGAGGGGGTATCGGACTGAAGCTTTCTTT. This sequence encodes CASSLAALRGYRTEAFF.

This sequence joins TRBV7-2 and TRBJ1-5, with a weak D call TRBD1 (5 bases). CDR3 length: 17 amino acids. Per germline, CDR1 SGHTA and CDR2 FQGNSA. V was clipped by 1 base and J by 1 base, with 14 bases between them. The CDR3 reads CASSLVSWGSSNQPQHF. CDR3 nucleotides: TGTGCCAGCAGCTTAGTATCTTGGGGGTCGAGCAATCAGCCCCAGCATTTT.

V is TRBV10-1 and J is TRBJ1-1, with no clear D. The CDR3 contains 15 residues. Trimming took 3 bases from V and 5 from J, leaving 16 bases between them. In germline, CDR1 is WNHNN, CDR2 SYGVQD (reference sequence). The CDR3 loop is CASSDSPPEATEAFF. As DNA, the CDR3 is TGCGCCAGCAGTGATTCGCCTCCCGAGGCGACTGAAGCTTTCTTT.

The rearrangement uses TRBV18 and TRBJ2-5; 8 nucleotides match TRBD2. Germline V gives CDR1 KGHSH, CDR2 LQKENI. The CDR3 loop spans 17 amino acids. The V gene end was trimmed by 0 bases and the J gene end by 4 bases; junction bases not matched to a gene: 10. CDR3 DNA sequence: TGTGCCAGCTCACCACCGCGCGGGGGGAGGGCCCCAGAGACCCAGTACTTC. As protein: CASSPPRGGRAPETQYF.

The J gene is TRBJ1-5, the V gene TRBV6-6; D is ambiguous. The germline V and J ends were trimmed by 0 bases and 7 bases, with 10 bases remaining between them. CDR3 length: 14 amino acids. CDR1 MNHNY and CDR2 SVGAGI come from the germline V gene (reference sequence). CDR3 DNA sequence: TGTGCCAGCAGTTACTCGAAGAACGGGCAGCCCCAGCATTTT. Amino acids: CASSYSKNGQPQHF.

The genes are TRBV6-6 and TRBJ1-5, with unresolved D. There are 14 residues in the CDR3. Germline V CDR1 and CDR2: MNHNY, SVGAGI (reference sequence). The V end was cut by 0 bases, the J end by 4 bases, with 7 bases between. The CDR3 DNA reads as TGTGCCAGCAGTTACTCGATGGGTAATCAGCCCCAGCATTTT. Encoded protein: CASSYSMGNQPQHF.

This clone was recorded only once. The rearrangement links TRBV5-8 to TRBJ2-1; 8 nucleotides match TRBD1. CDR1 is SGHTS, CDR2 YDEGEE, per germline. This CDR3 has 16 amino acids. V was pared by 4 bases and J by 0 bases, with 6 bases of the junction left unmatched. CDR3 sequence (DNA): TGTGCCAGCAGCGCATACAGGGGGAGCTCCTACAATGAGCAGTTCTTC. This codes for CASSAYRGSSYNEQFF.